This passage covers 15 T cell receptor beta chains from one sample sequenced in a study of T cells after yellow fever vaccination. MiXCR, run by TCRdb on the 5' RACE reads, gives a single entry per CDR3 protein. Of about 150,000 distinct CDR3 sequences detected, approximately 6% appear once; the ten largest clones hold 2.9%. Sample: CD4+ T cells sorted from PBMCs, taken on the day of the first yellow fever vaccination. These receptors all come from a man younger than 35 who received the YFV17D yellow fever vaccine.

The chain recombines TRBV11-2 with TRBJ2-1; D is uncertain. CDR1 is SGHAT and CDR2 is FQNNGV in the germline V gene. The CDR3 is 15 residues long. V shed 5 bases and J shed 1 base, with 12 bases lying between them. The CDR3 DNA reads TGTGCCAGCAGCCCCCAAGAGTGGTCCTACAATGAGCAGTTCTTC. Protein product: CASSPQEWSYNEQFF. Combining the CDR3 with reference TRBV11-2 and TRBJ2-1 gives the whole variable domain EAGVAQSPRYKIIEKRQSVAFWCNPISGHATLYWYQQILGQGPKLLIQFQNNGVVDDSQLPKDRFSAERLKGVDSTLKIQPAKLEDSAVYLCASSPQEWSYNEQFFGPGTRLTVL.

This clonotype was seen only a few times. The rearrangement links TRBV5-6 to TRBJ2-7; D is perhaps TRBD2 (5 bases). The V end was cut by 4 bases, the J end by 3 bases, with 14 bases between. In germline, CDR1 is SGHDT, CDR2 YYEEEE. This CDR3 region has 14 residues. The CDR3 nucleotides are TGTGCCAGCAGCCGGATGGACTCCCGCTACGAGCAGTACGTC. Translating gives CASSRMDSRYEQYV.

The rearrangement links TRBV12-3 or TRBV12-4 to TRBJ2-1; a weak D match, TRBD2 (6 bases). Trimming took off 10 bases at V and 0 bases at J, with 16 bases between the two ends. The CDR3 runs 15 residues. The CDR3 DNA follows: TGTGCCACCTCGGTGGGGGGTAGCTCCTACAATGAGCAGTTCTTC. Protein sequence: CATSVGGSSYNEQFF.

This clonotype has more than one count but fewer than ten. The genes are TRBV7-2 and TRBJ1-1; D gene ambiguous. Germline V gene data show CDR1 as SGHTA and CDR2 as FQGNSA. The CDR3 totals 14 residues. Between the trimmed V and J ends, which lost 5 bases and 4 bases, there was a span of 14 bases. As DNA, the CDR3 is TGTGCCAGCAGCCCATACCGGGAGCCCACTGAAGCTTTCTTT. It yields the protein CASSPYREPTEAFF. Complete variable domain (other parts from reference TRBV7-2 and TRBJ1-1): GAGVSQSPSNKVTEKGKDVELRCDPISGHTALYWYRQSLGQGLEFLIYFQGNSAPDKSGLPSDRFSAERTGGSVSTLTIQRTQQEDSAVYLCASSPYREPTEAFFGQGTRLTVV.

This clonotype has at least ten counts. CDR3 DNA sequence: TGTGCCAGCAGCCCGTCGGGGCGGGAGACCCAGTACTTC. Translated, it gives CASSPSGRETQYF. The chain has TRBV18 and TRBJ2-5; D could derive from TRBD1 or TRBD2 (5 bases each). The CDR3 is 13 amino acids. Germline assignment: CDR1 KGHSH and CDR2 LQKENI. Trimming took 8 bases from V and 5 from J, leaving 15 bases between them.

The J gene is TRBJ1-1, the V gene TRBV19, with D uncertain. Trimming took 6 bases from V and 11 from J, leaving 13 bases between them. Looked up from germline, CDR1 is LNHDA and CDR2 is SQIVND (reference sequence). This CDR3 region has 11 residues. CDR3 DNA sequence: TGTGCCAGTAGCCAAGCGCAGGAGGCTTTCTTT. It yields the protein CASSQAQEAFF.

In its sample, this clonotype was seen a few times. The chain uses TRBV5-6 and TRBJ2-2; tentatively, D is TRBD1 (6 bases). Per germline, CDR1 SGHDT and CDR2 YYEEEE. Between the trimmed V and J ends, which lost 4 bases and 1 base, there was a span of 11 bases. The CDR3 is made up of 15 amino acids. CDR3 sequence (DNA): TGTGCCAGCAGCCCGGACAGTCGGAACACCGGGGAGCTGTTTTTT. It codes for CASSPDSRNTGELFF.

This clonotype was detected a few times. This sequence joins TRBV10-1 and TRBJ1-5; no firm D call. This CDR3 has 13 amino acids. Trimming took off 1 base at V and 7 bases at J, with 8 bases between the two ends. Looked up from germline, CDR1 is WNHNN and CDR2 is SYGVQD (reference sequence). The CDR3 here is CASSELVGQPQHF. Here the CDR3 DNA reads TGCGCCAGCAGTGAGTTGGTGGGGCAGCCCCAGCATTTT.

V is TRBV12-3 or TRBV12-4 and J is TRBJ1-5; D is undetermined. The length of the CDR3 is 13 residues. V gave up 6 bases and J gave up 3 bases, with 9 bases separating them. The CDR3 DNA follows: TGTGCCAGCAGCGTGACTAACAATCAGCCCCAGCATTTT. Translating gives CASSVTNNQPQHF.

This sequence joins TRBV7-2 and TRBJ2-5; D perhaps matches TRBD2 (5 bases). The ends were cut back, 1 base at V and 7 bases at J, with 10 bases in the middle. This CDR3 spans 13 amino acids. Germline CDR1 SGHTA, CDR2 FQGNSA. CDR3 in amino acids: CASSLGVRGTQYF. The DNA for the CDR3 is TGTGCCAGCAGCTTAGGGGTCCGGGGGACCCAGTACTTC.

This chain joins TRBV4-1 and TRBJ1-2; a possible D gene is TRBD1 (5 bases). CDR1 is MGHRA, CDR2 YSYEKL, per germline. Trimming cost V 3 bases and J 5 bases, with 13 bases left between them. This CDR3 is built from 14 residues. The CDR3: CASSQQGRKYGYTF. CDR3 DNA sequence: TGCGCCAGCAGCCAGCAGGGCCGAAAGTATGGCTACACCTTC.

The rearrangement joins TRBV7-2 to TRBJ2-2; TRBD1 might be the D (6 bases). V was cut by 1 base and J by 4 bases, with 13 bases left in between. The CDR3 contains 16 residues. Germline CDR1 reads SGHTA; CDR2 reads FQGNSA. The CDR3 bases are TGTGCCAGCAGCTTAGGGGGGACCAGGGGCACCGGGGAGCTGTTTTTT. It yields the protein CASSLGGTRGTGELFF.

This clonotype has a handful of counts. The chain links TRBV11-2 to TRBJ2-3, with no clear D. The V and J ends lost 2 bases and 3 bases respectively, with 9 bases between them. Looked up from germline, CDR1 is SGHAT and CDR2 is FQNNGV. This CDR3 has 14 residues. The CDR3 DNA follows: TGTGCCAGCAGCTTAAGGCTCGGTACAGATACGCAGTATTTT. Translating it yields CASSLRLGTDTQYF.

The chain recombines TRBV5-1 with TRBJ2-5, with 8 bases that match TRBD2. Germline V gene lookup returns CDR1 SGHRS and CDR2 YFSETQ. This CDR3 region has 14 residues. V trimming: 0 bases; J trimming: 5 bases; junction bases outside the gene matches: 3. The CDR3 DNA follows: TGCGCCAGCAGCTTGGGGACTAGCAGGGAGACCCAGTACTTC. Residues: CASSLGTSRETQYF. Looking up the rest from reference TRBV5-1 and TRBJ2-5 gives the full variable domain: KAGVTQTPRYLIKTRGQQVTLSCSPISGHRSVSWYQQTPGQGLQFLFEYFSETQRNKGNFPGRFSGRQFSNSRSEMNVSTLELGDSALYLCASSLGTSRETQYFGPGTRLLVL.

A remark on this clonotype: A much larger clone differs from this one at a single base, so this may be a read error. CDR3 coding DNA: TGCAGTGCTGCCTCAGGGGGCGGAAAGGAGACCCAGTACTTC. Translation gives CSAASGGGKETQYF. V usage is TRBV20-1 and J usage is TRBJ2-5; 8 bases are a match to TRBD1. Per germline, CDR1 DFQATT and CDR2 SNEGSKA (reference sequence). The V and J ends lost 5 bases and 5 bases, in that order; junction bases with no gene match: 10. This CDR3 is 14 amino acids long.